This TCR beta chain was obtained from a study of T cells expressing NK-cell markers. This CDR3 spans 15 amino acids. From germline, CDR1 is SGHVS and CDR2 FQNEAQ. TCRdb reanalyzed the 5' RACE reads, giving one entry per CDR3 protein sequence and no DNA. Its clone listing holds about 170,000 distinct CDR3 sequences. This TCR was sampled from a man aged 18-70 years in good health. This chain uses TRBV7-8 with TRBJ2-5. Sequenced input: blood T cells: a sorted CD56 or NKG2C T cell subset, CD4+ or CD8+ T cells, or bulk PBMC T cells (not recorded which). The CDR3 loop is CASSLVQYGQETQYF.